The 24 T cell receptor beta chains reported below all come from one sample, sequenced in a study of cytomegalovirus exposure and HLA in healthy donors. The PCR used 60 Vbeta and 13 Jbeta primers. Using immunoSEQ multiplex PCR, the repertoire was profiled, and TCRdb retains in-frame clones only, with some absent. The table shows 130,000 or so clones, with roughly four fifths occurring only once. The sample comprised PBMCs. Receptor source: a woman aged 40 to 50 in good health and CMV-seronegative.

The chain links TRBV7-9 to TRBJ1-1, with 9 positions matching TRBD1. The J segment lost 1 base and the V segment lost 3 bases, leaving 12 bases of the junction unmatched. The CDR3 has 18 residues. In germline, CDR1 is SEHNR, CDR2 FQNEAQ (reference sequence). The CDR3 is CASSFDRPDRGRNTEAFF. In DNA, the CDR3 is TGTGCCAGCAGCTTTGACAGGCCCGACAGGGGGAGGAACACTGAAGCTTTCTTT.

This sequence joins TRBV7-2 and TRBJ2-1; D is possibly TRBD1 (6 bases). Looked up from germline, CDR1 is SGHTA and CDR2 is FQGNSA. This CDR3 is built from 15 residues. Deletions cut 5 bases from V and 7 bases from J, with 18 bases between. The CDR3 DNA is TGTGCCAGCAGCGAACAGGGCGTAGGCACAAATGAGCAGTTCTTC. It encodes CASSEQGVGTNEQFF. The full variable domain, in which reference TRBV7-2 and TRBJ2-1 provide the parts outside the CDR3, is GAGVSQSPSNKVTEKGKDVELRCDPISGHTALYWYRQSLGQGLEFLIYFQGNSAPDKSGLPSDRFSAERTGGSVSTLTIQRTQQEDSAVYLCASSEQGVGTNEQFFGPGTRLTVL.

This clone was seen a single time. The genes are TRBV7-6 and TRBJ2-3; 11 nucleotides match TRBD2. CDR1 and CDR2 (germline): SGHVS, FNYEAQ. There are 15 residues in the CDR3. Unmatched junction bases numbered 6, after V lost 5 bases and J lost 5 bases. The CDR3 spells CASSALAGAGDTQYF. CDR3 DNA: TGTGCCAGCAGCGCACTAGCGGGAGCAGGAGATACGCAGTATTTT.

The chain recombines TRBV5-1 with TRBJ2-3; tentative D call: TRBD2 (6 bases). Trimming stripped 1 base from V and 2 bases from J, with 26 bases between. Germline V gene sequence: CDR1 SGHRS, CDR2 YFSETQ. The CDR3 totals 20 residues. CDR3 nucleotides: TGCGCCAGCAGCTTGTTGTGGGCGGGGCGGACCAGCGAAGTCACAGATACGCAGTATTTT. It encodes CASSLLWAGRTSEVTDTQYF.

J is TRBJ1-4 and V is TRBV28; the D gene is possibly TRBD1 (6 bases). CDR1 is MDHEN, CDR2 SYDVKM, per germline. The CDR3 has 15 amino acids. The V and J ends lost 6 bases and 4 bases respectively, with 15 bases between them. The CDR3 sequence is CASSPTGTGNEKLFF. CDR3 bases: TGTGCCAGCAGCCCAACAGGGACGGGTAATGAAAAACTGTTTTTT. The full variable domain, completed using reference TRBV28 and TRBJ1-4, is DVKVTQSSRYLVKRTGEKVFLECVQDMDHENMFWYRQDPGLGLRLIYFSYDVKMKEKGDIPEGYSVSREKKERFSLILESASTNQTSMYLCASSPTGTGNEKLFFGSGTQLSVL.

The chain links TRBV29-1 to TRBJ2-7, with a possible D match to TRBD2 (5 bases). Trimming removed 4 bases at V and 7 bases at J, with 23 bases between. Germline V gene lookup returns CDR1 SQVTM and CDR2 ANQGSEA. This CDR3 is built from 15 residues. The CDR3 loop reads CSVVGDGGPTGEQYF. The CDR3 nucleotides are TGCAGCGTTGTGGGAGACGGCGGCCCAACGGGTGAGCAGTACTTC.

The chain joins TRBV11-2 to TRBJ1-5; possible D gene TRBD1, 5 bases. This CDR3 region has 15 residues. V was cut by 0 bases and J by 4 bases, with 10 bases left in between. Germline V gives CDR1 SGHAT, CDR2 FQNNGV. This CDR3 is CASSLDWRGNQPQHF. Here the CDR3 DNA reads TGTGCCAGCAGCTTAGATTGGCGGGGGAATCAGCCCCAGCATTTT.

V and J are TRBV5-8 and TRBJ2-7, with TRBD2 matching 8 bases. Unmatched junction bases numbered 9, after V lost 0 bases and J lost 7 bases. Germline-derived CDR1 and CDR2 are SGHTS and YDEGEE. The CDR3 is 15 amino acids. CDR3 region: CASSLELAETKEQYF. CDR3 in DNA: TGTGCCAGCAGCTTGGAACTAGCGGAGACCAAGGAGCAGTACTTC.

The rearrangement links TRBV13 to TRBJ1-1; D gene ambiguous. The ends were cut back, 5 bases at V and 5 bases at J, with 9 bases in the middle. The germline CDR1 and CDR2 sequences are PRHDT and FYEKMQ (reference sequence). The CDR3 runs 12 residues. In DNA form, the CDR3 reads TGTGCCAGCAGCCAGGTTGTTACTGAAGCTTTCTTT. It specifies CASSQVVTEAFF. The full variable domain, rest sourced from reference TRBV13 and TRBJ1-1, is AAGVIQSPRHLIKEKRETATLKCYPIPRHDTVYWYQQGPGQDPQFLISFYEKMQSDKGSIPDRFSAQQFSDYHSELNMSSLELGDSALYFCASSQVVTEAFFGQGTRLTVV.

The rearrangement uses TRBV28 and TRBJ2-5; perhaps TRBD1 as D (6 bases). The CDR3 is made up of 11 amino acids. Trimming cost V 8 bases and J 5 bases, with 9 bases left between them. CDR1 and CDR2 (germline): MDHEN, SYDVKM. CDR3 nucleotides: TGTGCCAGCCGCCAGGGGGAGACCCAGTACTTC. It is translated as CASRQGETQYF.

The CDR3 loop is CASSLRGGTLTYEQYF. The CDR3, as DNA: TGTGCCAGCAGCTTAAGGGGGGGGACTTTAACCTACGAGCAGTACTTC. The chain links TRBV7-3 to TRBJ2-7; 7 bases match TRBD2. The germline V gene has CDR1 SGHTA and CDR2 FQGTGA. This CDR3 is built from 16 residues. With 1 base clipped from V and 2 bases from J, the junction kept 8 bases outside the gene matches.

The genes are TRBV2 and TRBJ1-2, with 8 positions matching TRBD1. This CDR3 comprises 13 residues. With 6 bases clipped from V and 5 bases from J, the junction kept 5 bases outside the gene matches. CDR1 is SNHLY, CDR2 FYNNEI, per germline. Written as DNA, the CDR3 is TGTGCCAGCAGGAGCCGACAGGGGTATGGCTACACCTTC. As protein: CASRSRQGYGYTF.

Comments on this clone: The same CDR3 arises from other DNA sequences in this sample as well. The chain is built from TRBV9 and TRBJ1-2; TRBD1 aligns across 7 bases. Per germline, CDR1 SGDLS and CDR2 YYNGEE. The trim removed 3 bases at V and 2 bases at J, leaving 7 bases unmatched. The CDR3 contains 15 residues. Here the CDR3 DNA reads TGTGCCAGCAGCGGCCACAGGGGTCTGAACTATGGCTACACCTTC. Translating it yields CASSGHRGLNYGYTF.

The chain combines TRBV4-3 with TRBJ1-1; no clear D gene. CDR3 length: 13 amino acids. CDR1 LGHNA and CDR2 YSLEER come from the germline V gene. V shed 0 bases and J shed 11 bases, with 13 bases lying between them. DNA for the CDR3: TGCGCCAGCAGCCAAGATAAAGAGGGTTGGGCTTTCTTT. Translation: CASSQDKEGWAFF.

This chain uses TRBV10-3 with TRBJ2-1; D gene uncertain. V was clipped by 0 bases and J by 6 bases, with 3 bases between them. There are 12 residues in the CDR3. Germline V gene lookup returns CDR1 ENHRY and CDR2 SYGVKD. CDR3 sequence reads: CAISESSNEQFF. For the CDR3, the DNA is TGTGCCATCAGTGAGTCGAGCAATGAGCAGTTCTTC.

The rearrangement links TRBV7-6 to TRBJ2-7; a possible D gene is TRBD2 (6 bases). CDR1 is SGHVS, CDR2 FNYEAQ, per germline. CDR3 size: 13 residues. Trimming left V 5 bases short and J 7 bases short, with 15 bases between. CDR3 bases: TGTGCCAGCAGCGGCAGCGGGCCGGGGGAGCAGTACTTC. This translates into CASSGSGPGEQYF.

This chain uses TRBV14 with TRBJ1-1; TRBD1 agrees at 8 bases. The germline gives CDR1 SGHDN, CDR2 FVKESK. The CDR3 is 16 amino acids. V shed 2 bases and J 3 bases; nucleotides not matched to a gene: 8. The CDR3 is CASSQNRGRVYTEAFF. CDR3 coding DNA: TGTGCCAGCAGCCAAAACAGGGGGAGGGTGTACACTGAAGCTTTCTTT.

V is TRBV7-9 and J is TRBJ1-4, with 8 bases that match TRBD1. V lost 5 bases and J lost 8; bases outside the gene matches: 10. This CDR3 has 15 residues. Per the germline V gene, CDR1 is SEHNR and CDR2 is FQNEAQ (reference sequence). The CDR3 bases are TGTGCCAGCAGCGGCGCCACAGGGGGTTGGGAAAAACTGTTTTTT. The encoded protein is CASSGATGGWEKLFF.

The rearrangement uses TRBV29-1 and TRBJ2-5; 9 positions agree with TRBD2. The germline V gene encodes CDR1 SQVTM and CDR2 ANQGSEA. V lost 4 bases, J lost 5 bases, and 2 bases stayed unmatched. The CDR3 loop spans 12 amino acids. CDR3 coding DNA: TGCAGCGTTGTCCTAGCGGGGGAGACCCAGTACTTC. Translating it yields CSVVLAGETQYF.

The CDR3: CASSIVPGRTEAFF. The CDR3 DNA follows: TGTGCCAGTAGTATAGTGCCAGGGAGGACTGAAGCTTTCTTT. This rearrangement joins TRBV19 to TRBJ1-1, with D tentatively TRBD1 (5 bases). The CDR3 is 14 residues long. The ends were cut back, 1 base at V and 5 bases at J, with 11 bases in the middle. Germline values: CDR1 LNHDA, CDR2 SQIVND (reference sequence).

The gene calls are TRBV27 and TRBJ2-3; 8 nucleotides agree with TRBD1. This CDR3 has 15 amino acids. V shed 3 bases and J 4 bases; nucleotides not matched to a gene: 6. The germline V gene encodes CDR1 MNHEY and CDR2 SMNVEV (reference sequence). CDR3 in DNA: TGTGCCAGCAGTTTGACAGGGGTCCCCGCAGATACGCAGTATTTT. Residues: CASSLTGVPADTQYF.

The rearrangement links TRBV9 to TRBJ1-1, with D unresolved. V was shortened by 3 bases and J by 4 bases, with 16 bases between the two germline ends. Looked up from germline, CDR1 is SGDLS and CDR2 is YYNGEE. CDR3 length equals 15 residues. CDR3 amino acids: CASSASPQHSTEAFF. The CDR3, as DNA: TGTGCCAGCAGCGCATCGCCTCAACACAGCACTGAAGCTTTCTTT.

This clone was counted once. The CDR3 sequence: CASSFTGTVLSGNTIYF. The CDR3 nucleotides are TGTGCCAGCAGTTTCACCGGGACAGTGCTCTCTGGAAACACCATATATTTT. The chain links TRBV28 to TRBJ1-3, with TRBD1 matching 7 bases. Germline CDR1 MDHEN, CDR2 SYDVKM. V lost 3 bases and J lost 0; bases outside the gene matches: 8. This CDR3 region has 17 residues.

This rearrangement joins TRBV19 to TRBJ1-5; no reliable D call. Germline V CDR1 and CDR2: LNHDA, SQIVND (reference sequence). CDR3 length: 17 residues. The V and J ends lost 3 bases and 4 bases respectively, with 19 bases between them. The CDR3 here is CASSMTRRSGWNQPQHF. The CDR3 nucleotides read TGTGCCAGTAGTATGACCCGCCGTTCAGGTTGGAATCAGCCCCAGCATTTT.